This T cell receptor beta chain was identified during a study of blood T cell repertoires in COVID-19. Clones were read by immunoSEQ multiplex PCR, and TCRdb kept only the in-frame ones, dropping some. The table shows approximately 360,000 clones, with around 87% occurring only once. This clone was counted a few times. Germline CDR1 is GTSNPN and CDR2 is SVGIG (reference sequence). V was clipped by 0 bases and J by 4 bases; unmatched bases: 5. The CDR3 consists of 14 residues. The genes are TRBV30 and TRBJ2-5, with 7 nucleotides matching TRBD1. The sequence was obtained from a man between 35 and 55 years old in a cohort exposed to, infected with or recovered from COVID-19 (not recorded which). The sequenced material came from PBMCs or T cells enriched from blood (not recorded which). CDR3 amino acids: CAWSVLPGGETQYF. The CDR3 bases are TGTGCCTGGAGTGTACTTCCAGGGGGAGAGACCCAGTACTTC. The entire variable domain, with the rest obtained from reference TRBV30 and TRBJ2-5, is as follows: SQTIHQWPATLVQPVGSPLSLECTVEGTSNPNLYWYRQAAGRGLQLLFYSVGIGQISSEVPQNLSASRPQDRQFILSSKKLLLSDSGFYLCAWSVLPGGETQYFGPGTRLLVL.